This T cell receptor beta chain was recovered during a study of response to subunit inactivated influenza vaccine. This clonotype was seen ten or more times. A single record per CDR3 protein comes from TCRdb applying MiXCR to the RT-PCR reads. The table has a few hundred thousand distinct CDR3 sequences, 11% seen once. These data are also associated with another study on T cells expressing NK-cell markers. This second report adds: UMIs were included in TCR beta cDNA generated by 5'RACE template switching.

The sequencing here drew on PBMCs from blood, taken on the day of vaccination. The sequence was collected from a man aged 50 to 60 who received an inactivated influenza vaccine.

Written as DNA, the CDR3 is TGCAGTGCTAGAAAGCGGGAGGGCCCCAATGAGCAGTTCTTC. Protein product: CSARKREGPNEQFF. V is TRBV20-1 and J is TRBJ2-1; 10 bases map to TRBD2. Trimming cost V 2 bases and J 6 bases; bases outside gene matches: 4. CDR1 DFQATT and CDR2 SNEGSKA come from the germline V gene (reference sequence). The CDR3 contains 14 residues.